The rows below give T cell receptor beta chains drawn from one sample of a study of T cell clones after liver transplantation. TCRdb's copy holds only in-frame clones and misses some; the assay was immunoSEQ multiplex PCR. The sample holds over 450 clones, 38% seen once. Their antigens remain unidentified. Source material: CD8+ T cells from cultured PBMCs. These receptor sequences come from a human patient who received a liver transplant. A share of the T cells may be of graft donor origin. Each CDR3 is given with its conserved first and last residue. The D gene is left open where the match is weak. Not every row has a clone size; where given, it reads once, few, many or a size class.

j_call v_call clone_size d_call cdr3_nt cdr3_aa
TRBJ2-7 TRBV27 hyperexpanded TRBD1 TGTGCCAGCAGTTTTGGGACAGGGGGCATCGAGCAGTACTTC CASSFGTGGIEQYF
TRBJ1-5 TRBV5-1 large TRBD1 TGCGCCAGCAGCTTGGGAACAGGGGTCGGTCAGCCCCAGCATTTT CASSLGTGVGQPQHF
TRBJ2-3 TRBV19 NA TRBD2 TGTGCCAGTAGACTAGCGGGATTTTCAGATACGCAGTATTTT CASRLAGFSDTQYF
TRBJ2-2 TRBV7-6 NA TRBD2 TGTGCCAGCAGCTTAGGAGCGGGAGGGCCGGGTACCGGGGAGCTGTTTTTT CASSLGAGGPGTGELFF
TRBJ2-3 TRBV9 few TRBD1 TGTGCCAGCAGCGTACAGACAGGGACAGCAGATACGCAGTATTTT CASSVQTGTADTQYF
TRBJ2-7 TRBV29-1 large TRBD1 TGCAGCGTACTGACCCGGACAGGGCGCTACGAGCAGTACTTC CSVLTRTGRYEQYF
TRBJ2-7 TRBV7-6 NA NA TGTGCCAGCAACTTCGGGGCTTCCTACGAGCAGTACTTC CASNFGASYEQYF
TRBJ1-1 TRBV4-1 large NA TGCGCCAGCAGCCAAACAGGTTCAGCTGAAGCTTTCTTT CASSQTGSAEAFF
TRBJ2-1 TRBV7-3 few NA TGTGCCAGCAGCTTAACGATCGCGTCCTACAATGAGCAGTTCTTC CASSLTIASYNEQFF
TRBJ1-1 TRBV10-3 NA NA TGTGCCATCAGTGAAAATGGGGTCCGCACTGAAGCTTTCTTT CAISENGVRTEAFF
TRBJ2-7 TRBV7-3 NA TRBD2 TGTGCCAGCAGCCCGCTGCCGGGAGGCGAGCAGTACTTC CASSPLPGGEQYF
TRBJ1-5 TRBV27 NA TRBD1 TGTGCCAGCAGTTGGACAGGGGTCGGGCAGCCCCAGCATTTT CASSWTGVGQPQHF
TRBJ2-7 TRBV10-2 NA NA TGCGCCAGCAGAAAAGACAGCAGCCCCTACGAGCAGTACTTC CASRKDSSPYEQYF
TRBJ2-1 TRBV5-6 few NA TGTGCCAGCAGCTTGGAACGACGTGAGCAGTTCTTC CASSLERREQFF
TRBJ1-2 TRBV14 few TRBD1 TGTGCCAGCAGCCTTGACAGGGTTGGCTACACCTTC CASSLDRVGYTF